The 22 T cell receptor beta chains below were found in one sample sequenced in a study of breast tumors, draining lymph nodes, adjacent tissues. Axillary draining lymph nodes of breast cancer patients supplied the node samples. One entry per CDR3 protein results from TCRdb running MiXCR on the multiplex PCR reads. The sample lists about 230,000 distinct CDR3 sequences, 32% seen once, with 1.3% to 1.5% in the top ten. The sequenced material came from axillary lymph node tissue. These receptors came from a female donor with breast cancer. Some clones in this sample may be carry-over from other donors' samples.

With regard to this clonotype: This may be a read error: a much more frequent sequence differs by one nucleotide. V and J are TRBV30 and TRBJ2-7; TRBD1 agrees at 9 bases. Germline V CDR1 and CDR2: GTSNPN, SVGIG (reference sequence). The CDR3 has 15 amino acids. The CDR3 loop is CARSVSRTGAGEQYF. The CDR3 nucleotides read TGTGCCCGGAGTGTCAGCAGGACAGGGGCGGGAGAGCAGTACTTC.

This chain connects TRBV7-9 to TRBJ2-3; 9 bases agree with TRBD1. Germline V gene lookup returns CDR1 SEHNR and CDR2 FQNEAQ (reference sequence). The CDR3 covers 17 residues. With V trimmed by 5 bases and J by 11 bases, 20 bases remained unmatched. In nucleotides, the CDR3 is TGTGCCAGCAGCCTGGGACAGGGTGTCGCGGGGTACAATGAGCAGTATTTT. Translating it yields CASSLGQGVAGYNEQYF.

Points on this clonotype: No conserved phenylalanine or tryptophan ends this CDR3, so it is likely a read error. The CDR3 DNA reads TGTGCCTGGAGTGCCGGGGGACAGCTTAATGAAGAACTGTTTCTT. It codes for CAWSAGGQLNEELFL. V and J are TRBV30 and TRBJ1-4; 7 positions agree with TRBD1. CDR3 size: 15 residues. Germline CDR1 is GTSNPN and CDR2 is SVGIG (reference sequence).

This clonotype showed up many times. The chain recombines TRBV20-1 with TRBJ2-7; 10 bases agree with TRBD2. The trim removed 6 bases at V and 3 bases at J, leaving 5 bases unmatched. CDR1 DFQATT and CDR2 SNEGSKA come from the germline V gene (reference sequence). The CDR3 spans 13 residues. CDR3 DNA sequence: TGCAGTGCGCAGGGACTAGCGTTCTACGAGCAGTACTTC. Its protein product is CSAQGLAFYEQYF.

The CDR3 DNA is TGTGCCAGCGCAGAGACCTGGGGGTCTGATGAAAAACTGTTTTTT. Amino acid sequence: CASAETWGSDEKLFF. The gene calls are TRBV7-9 and TRBJ1-4, with a weak D call TRBD1 (5 bases). The CDR3 spans 15 residues. Looked up from germline, CDR1 is SEHNR and CDR2 is FQNEAQ (reference sequence). The V and J ends lost 8 bases and 6 bases respectively, with 19 bases between them. The full variable domain, completed using reference TRBV7-9 and TRBJ1-4, is DTGVSQNPRHKITKRGQNVTFRCDPISEHNRLYWYRQTLGQGPEFLTYFQNEAQLEKSRLLSDRFSAERPKGSFSTLEIQRTEQGDSAMYLCASAETWGSDEKLFFGSGTQLSVL.

This clonotype was detected ten times or more. This chain uses TRBV28 with TRBJ1-2, with D unresolved. The germline V gene encodes CDR1 MDHEN and CDR2 SYDVKM. The CDR3 consists of 12 residues. V was clipped by 5 bases and J by 4 bases, with 8 bases between them. The CDR3 sequence is CASSLRGYGYTF. The CDR3 DNA reads as TGTGCCAGCAGTCTGAGAGGCTATGGCTACACCTTC.

The CDR3 sequence is CATSDPQGASTDTQYF. As DNA, the CDR3 is TGTGCCACCAGTGATCCACAGGGGGCGAGCACAGATACGCAGTATTTT. The V gene is TRBV24-1, the J gene TRBJ2-3; TRBD1 matches at 9 bases. The length of the CDR3 is 16 residues. V lost 3 bases, J lost 0 bases, and 3 bases stayed unmatched. Per the germline V gene, CDR1 is KGHDR and CDR2 is SFDVKD.

Concerning this clonotype itself: Given a much more abundant clone one base away, this may be a read error. The chain uses TRBV6-1 and TRBJ1-5; TRBD1 is a possible D gene (5 bases). Germline CDR1 is MNHNS and CDR2 is SASEGT. CDR3 size: 15 residues. CDR3 in DNA: TGTGCCAGCAGTGAAGGGAGGGGCGATCGTCAGCCCCAGAATTTT. It is translated as CASSEGRGDRQPQNF.

The table lists this clonotype with many counts. The V gene is TRBV12-3 or TRBV12-4, the J gene TRBJ1-5; 7 bases agree with TRBD1. With V trimmed by 6 bases and J by 5 bases, 7 bases remained unmatched. This CDR3 has 14 residues. The CDR3 nucleotides read TGTGCCAGCAGCCAGACAGGGAGGGATCAGCCCCAGCATTTT. Its translation: CASSQTGRDQPQHF.

With regard to this clonotype: A much more abundant neighbour one base away suggests this may be a read error. The V call is TRBV12-3 or TRBV12-4, the J call TRBJ2-1, with 8 positions matching TRBD2. The CDR3 is 16 residues long. The CDR3 DNA sequence: TGTGCCAGCAGTTTATGGGGACTAGACTCATTCGGCGAGCAGCTCTTC. The encoded protein is CASSLWGLDSFGEQLF.

This clonotype was seen at least ten times. The chain joins TRBV5-6 to TRBJ1-5; possibly TRBD1 for D (5 bases). V was pared by 0 bases and J by 9 bases, with 10 bases between. Germline V CDR1 and CDR2: SGHDT, YYEEEE. The length of the CDR3 is 13 residues. The CDR3 here is CASSLARGAPQHF. DNA for the CDR3: TGTGCCAGCAGCTTGGCCAGAGGGGCGCCCCAGCATTTT.

This clonotype was seen ten or more times. V and J are TRBV7-6 and TRBJ2-1, with D possibly matching TRBD2 (6 bases). CDR1 and CDR2 (germline): SGHVS, FNYEAQ. V lost 5 bases to trimming and J lost 6 bases, with 17 bases between them. The CDR3 runs to 15 residues. The CDR3 loop is CASSPSTGRSNEQFF. CDR3 in DNA: TGTGCCAGCAGCCCTTCTACGGGGAGGAGCAATGAGCAGTTCTTC.

This clonotype was observed a handful of times. A much larger clonotype is one base distant, so this may be a read error. This rearrangement joins TRBV12-5 to TRBJ2-1, with D possibly being TRBD2 (6 bases). CDR1 and CDR2 from the germline V gene are LGHNT and FRNRAP. This CDR3 is 15 amino acids long. Trimming pared 3 bases from V and 7 bases from J, leaving 16 bases between. CDR3 in DNA: TGTGCTAGTGGTTTCGTACTCTTGGCGGGAAATGAGCAGTTCTTC. It translates to CASGFVLLAGNEQFF. The whole variable domain, filled in from reference TRBV12-5 and TRBJ2-1, reads DARVTQTPRHKVTEMGQEVTMRCQPILGHNTVFWYRQTMMQGLELLAYFRNRAPLDDSGMPKDRFSAEMPDATLATLKIQPSEPRDSAVYFCASGFVLLAGNEQFFGPGTRLTVL.

A word on this clonotype: The conserved final phenylalanine or tryptophan is absent from the CDR3, which likely points to a read error. No DNA is shown, since the ends of the CDR3 on it are uncertain; the CDR3 is the one TCRdb lists. This CDR3 reads CASSVVTGGSYGSTY. V gene TRBV9 combines with J gene TRBJ1-2; the table's D call TRBD1 went unverified against the DNA. Germline V gene sequence: CDR1 SGDLS, CDR2 YYNGEE. Counting both end residues, the CDR3 totals 15 amino acids.

With respect to this clonotype: The DNA is omitted, as the CDR3 cannot be located on it reliably, and the CDR3 follows TCRdb's listing. The chain has TRBV7-9 and TRBJ2-7; TRBD2 is taken as the D call from the table, unchecked against the DNA. Termini included, the CDR3 measures 18 amino acids. Per the germline V gene, CDR1 is SEHNR and CDR2 is FQNEAQ (reference sequence). The CDR3 is CASSFYICSARVAYEQYF.

This chain's CDR3 is CAISDVRTSAYGSQETQYF. The CDR3 DNA is TGTGCCATCAGTGACGTTAGGACTAGCGCCTACGGTTCTCAAGAGACCCAGTACTTC. This rearrangement joins TRBV10-3 to TRBJ2-5; 9 bases line up with TRBD2. Germline CDR1 is ENHRY and CDR2 is SYGVKD. This CDR3 contains 19 residues. Trimming cost V 3 bases and J 2 bases; bases outside gene matches: 16.

This clonotype was picked up many times. The V and J genes are TRBV4-1 and TRBJ2-3; D not certain. CDR3 size: 15 residues. The V and J ends lost 3 bases and 3 bases respectively, with 13 bases between them. Germline V gives CDR1 MGHRA, CDR2 YSYEKL. CDR3: CASSQVTVGTDTQYF. The DNA for the CDR3 is TGCGCCAGCAGCCAGGTCACAGTCGGGACAGATACGCAGTATTTT.

The chain joins TRBV6-5 to TRBJ1-1; a weak D match, TRBD1 (6 bases). The V gene's germline CDR1 is MNHEY and CDR2 SVGAGI. V was pared by 6 bases and J by 1 base, with 12 bases between. The CDR3 is 14 residues long. The CDR3 nucleotides read TGTGCCAGCAGCCCGAGGGGGGCGAACACTGAAGCTTTCTTT. Amino acid sequence: CASSPRGANTEAFF.

As for this clonotype: One base away lies a much larger clone, so this may be a sequencing read error. This chain joins TRBV12-3 or TRBV12-4 and TRBJ2-7, with D possibly matching TRBD2 (5 bases). V lost 8 bases and J lost 6, with 14 bases in between. This CDR3 has 12 residues. In DNA form, the CDR3 reads TGTGCCAGCGGGAGCAGTAGGGTCGAGCAGTACTTC. This gives the protein CASGSSRVEQYF.

The V gene is TRBV5-1, the J gene TRBJ2-7; 10 bases align to TRBD2. Germline CDR1 SGHRS, CDR2 YFSETQ. The V and J ends lost 1 base and 6 bases, in that order; junction bases with no gene match: 10. The CDR3 length is 16 residues. In nucleotides, the CDR3 is TGCGCCAGCAGCTTGACTGAAGCGGGAGGGCCGGTCGAGCAGTACTTC. Its translation is CASSLTEAGGPVEQYF.

This clonotype was recorded at least ten times. The chain combines TRBV5-8 with TRBJ2-1, with a weak D call TRBD1 (5 bases). CDR1 is SGHTS, CDR2 YDEGEE, per germline. Trimming stripped 6 bases from V and 2 bases from J, with 15 bases between. This CDR3 has 15 amino acids. The chain's CDR3 is CASTPDGAPYNEQFF. The CDR3, as DNA: TGTGCCAGCACCCCCGATGGGGCCCCCTACAATGAGCAGTTCTTC.

This clonotype came up many times. In nucleotides, the CDR3 is TGTGCCAGCAGCTTGGATTTGGGTTACGAGCAGTACTTC. This encodes CASSLDLGYEQYF. The V call is TRBV7-9, the J call TRBJ2-7; D gene unclear. Trimming took 3 bases from V and 4 from J, leaving 10 bases between them. Germline V CDR1 and CDR2: SEHNR, FQNEAQ (reference sequence). The CDR3 length is 13 residues. Based on the CDR3 plus reference TRBV7-9 and TRBJ2-7, the full variable domain is DTGVSQNPRHKITKRGQNVTFRCDPISEHNRLYWYRQTLGQGPEFLTYFQNEAQLEKSRLLSDRFSAERPKGSFSTLEIQRTEQGDSAMYLCASSLDLGYEQYFGPGTRLTVT.